Listed below are T cell receptor beta chains from one sample, sequenced in a study of blood T cell repertoires in COVID-19. Method: immunoSEQ multiplex PCR; TCRdb's copy keeps in-frame clones and lacks some. This table has approximately 84,000 clones, more than 80% appearing once. Sequenced: peripheral blood. These receptors were obtained from an elderly woman with acute or convalescent COVID-19. Each CDR3 is given with its conserved first and last residue. D genes are given only for firm matches. Clone size, where shown, is once, few, many, or a class for clones that have expanded.

D gene: TRBD1; clone size: .; J gene: TRBJ1-4; V gene: TRBV6-6; CDR3 protein: CASKSFHRGTNEKLFF; CDR3 DNA: TGTGCCAGCAAATCATTTCACAGGGGAACTAATGAAAAACTGTTTTTT
D gene: TRBD2; clone size: .; J gene: TRBJ2-3; V gene: TRBV5-4; CDR3 protein: CASSLRGADTQYF; CDR3 DNA: TGTGCCAGCAGCTTGCGGGGGGCAGATACGCAGTATTTT
D gene: TRBD1; clone size: .; J gene: TRBJ1-2; V gene: TRBV3-1/TRBV3-2; CDR3 protein: CASSQGGQVRGGYTF; CDR3 DNA: TGTGCCAGCAGCCAAGGAGGACAGGTTCGAGGTGGCTACACCTTC
D gene: .; clone size: .; J gene: TRBJ1-1; V gene: TRBV4-1; CDR3 protein: CASSQGGQGNTEAFF; CDR3 DNA: TGCGCCAGCAGCCAAGGAGGCCAGGGGAACACTGAAGCTTTCTTT
D gene: .; clone size: many; J gene: TRBJ2-7; V gene: TRBV5-5; CDR3 protein: CASSLVADAYEQYF; CDR3 DNA: TGTGCCAGCAGCTTGGTAGCCGATGCCTACGAGCAGTACTTC
D gene: TRBD1; clone size: .; J gene: TRBJ1-4; V gene: TRBV19; CDR3 protein: CASSIGQGVDEKLFF; CDR3 DNA: TGTGCCAGTAGTATCGGCCAGGGGGTGGATGAAAAACTGTTTTTT
D gene: TRBD1; clone size: .; J gene: TRBJ2-5; V gene: TRBV27; CDR3 protein: CASSRDRGIETQYF; CDR3 DNA: TGTGCCAGCAGCCGGGACAGGGGGATAGAGACCCAGTACTTC
D gene: .; clone size: .; J gene: TRBJ1-1; V gene: TRBV7-6; CDR3 protein: CASSLVGTGYNTEAFF; CDR3 DNA: TGTGCCAGCAGCTTAGTCGGTACAGGTTATAACACTGAAGCTTTCTTT
D gene: .; clone size: .; J gene: TRBJ2-3; V gene: TRBV15; CDR3 protein: CATSSRGAPDTQYF; CDR3 DNA: TGTGCCACCAGCAGCAGGGGAGCCCCAGATACGCAGTATTTT
D gene: TRBD1; clone size: .; J gene: TRBJ1-3; V gene: TRBV13; CDR3 protein: CASSLWTGQGGSGNTIYF; CDR3 DNA: TGTGCCAGCAGCTTGTGGACAGGGCAAGGGGGCTCTGGAAACACCATATATTTT
D gene: .; clone size: .; J gene: TRBJ1-2; V gene: TRBV3-1/TRBV3-2; CDR3 protein: CASSQEGGGHGYTF; CDR3 DNA: TGTGCCAGCAGCCAAGAGGGAGGAGGGCATGGCTACACCTTC
D gene: .; clone size: .; J gene: TRBJ2-1; V gene: TRBV6-4; CDR3 protein: CASRRGAGVYNEQFF; CDR3 DNA: TGTGCCAGCAGACGGGGGGCGGGAGTCTACAATGAGCAGTTCTTC
D gene: TRBD2; clone size: .; J gene: TRBJ2-2; V gene: TRBV24-1; CDR3 protein: CATSATSQQGWNTGELFF; CDR3 DNA: TGTGCCACCAGTGCGACTAGCCAGCAAGGTTGGAACACCGGGGAGCTGTTTTTT
D gene: TRBD1; clone size: few; J gene: TRBJ1-2; V gene: TRBV14; CDR3 protein: CASSQGTGSGYTF; CDR3 DNA: TGTGCCAGCAGCCAAGGGACAGGGTCTGGCTACACCTTC
D gene: .; clone size: .; J gene: TRBJ1-5; V gene: TRBV18; CDR3 protein: CASSPGQGSQPQHF; CDR3 DNA: TGTGCCAGCTCACCGGGGCAGGGGTCTCAGCCCCAGCATTTT
D gene: .; clone size: .; J gene: TRBJ2-2; V gene: TRBV6-5; CDR3 protein: CASTYSGELFF; CDR3 DNA: TGTGCCAGCACGTACAGCGGGGAGCTGTTTTTT
D gene: .; clone size: .; J gene: TRBJ1-2; V gene: TRBV6-2/TRBV6-3; CDR3 protein: CASSYGAQGGYTF; CDR3 DNA: TGTGCCAGCAGTTACGGGGCGCAGGGTGGCTACACCTTC
D gene: .; clone size: .; J gene: TRBJ1-6; V gene: TRBV5-1; CDR3 protein: CASSLGSSYNSPLHF; CDR3 DNA: TGCGCCAGCAGCTTGGGCAGTTCCTATAATTCACCCCTCCACTTT
D gene: .; clone size: once; J gene: TRBJ2-3; V gene: TRBV18; CDR3 protein: CASSPPGLSDTQYF; CDR3 DNA: TGTGCCAGCTCACCGCCAGGGTTGTCAGATACGCAGTATTTT
D gene: TRBD1; clone size: .; J gene: TRBJ2-6; V gene: TRBV6-2/TRBV6-3; CDR3 protein: CASSKARQGVQSGANVLTF; CDR3 DNA: TGTGCCAGCAGCAAGGCCCGACAGGGGGTGCAATCTGGGGCCAACGTCCTGACTTTC
D gene: TRBD1; clone size: .; J gene: TRBJ2-1; V gene: TRBV27; CDR3 protein: CASRGPGQGQDEQFF; CDR3 DNA: TGTGCCAGCAGGGGACCGGGACAGGGTCAGGATGAGCAGTTCTTC
D gene: TRBD2; clone size: .; J gene: TRBJ2-1; V gene: TRBV5-5; CDR3 protein: CASSPTTGTSAYNEQFF; CDR3 DNA: TGTGCCAGCAGCCCGACTACCGGGACTAGCGCTTACAATGAGCAGTTCTTC
D gene: .; clone size: once; J gene: TRBJ1-1; V gene: TRBV6-4; CDR3 protein: CASSADMNTEAFF; CDR3 DNA: TGTGCCAGCAGTGCAGACATGAACACTGAAGCTTTCTTT
D gene: TRBD2; clone size: few; J gene: TRBJ2-1; V gene: TRBV12-3/TRBV12-4; CDR3 protein: CASSFNSRLAGVF; CDR3 DNA: TGTGCCAGCAGTTTTAACAGCAGACTAGCGGGGGTCTTC
D gene: TRBD2; clone size: .; J gene: TRBJ2-1; V gene: TRBV6-5; CDR3 protein: CASAPAGGTYNEQFF; CDR3 DNA: TGTGCCAGCGCCCCAGCGGGAGGAACTTACAATGAGCAGTTCTTC
D gene: TRBD1; clone size: .; J gene: TRBJ1-2; V gene: TRBV6-5; CDR3 protein: CASSTNRGGYTF; CDR3 DNA: TGTGCCAGCAGTACCAACAGGGGTGGCTACACCTTC
D gene: .; clone size: few; J gene: TRBJ2-5; V gene: TRBV29-1; CDR3 protein: CSVERERIGETQYF; CDR3 DNA: TGCAGCGTTGAACGGGAGAGGATAGGGGAGACCCAGTACTTC